What follows are 13 T cell receptor beta chains derived from one specimen sequenced in a study of PD-1 blockade in classical Hodgkin lymphoma. The time point is: cycle 4 day 1 (C4D1), after about 6 weeks of nivolumab. Patients all relapsed after autologous stem cell transplantation, and there was variation in brentuximab vedotin exposure. Magnetic negative selection was used to purify CD4+ T cells from PBMCs that had been thawed. Libraries were prepared by immunoSEQ multiplex PCR; TCRdb keeps only in-frame clonotypes and omits some of them. The sample has around 18,000 clones; roughly three quarters are singletons. This specimen was CD4+ T cells from blood, taken before the fourth cycle of nivolumab. The receptors come from a human donor with classical Hodgkin lymphoma.

The V gene is TRBV5-1, the J gene TRBJ1-2, with 7 bases identical to TRBD1. V dropped 4 bases and J dropped 1; count of bases not matched to a gene: 16. The CDR3 has 18 amino acids. The germline gives CDR1 SGHRS, CDR2 YFSETQ. CDR3 region: CASSTGGTVDILNYGYTF. CDR3 bases: TGCGCCAGCAGCACGGGCGGGACAGTGGATATACTTAACTATGGCTACACCTTC.

This clone came up a few times. The chain uses TRBV7-6 and TRBJ2-7; 11 positions agree with TRBD2. V shed 0 bases, J shed 4 bases, and the junction held 2 bases outside the gene matches. This CDR3 has 15 amino acids. CDR1 and CDR2 (germline): SGHVS, FNYEAQ. The CDR3 nucleotides read TGTGCCAGCAGCTTAGCGGCTAGCGGGGGGTACGAGCAGTACTTC. Translated, it gives CASSLAASGGYEQYF.

The J gene is TRBJ2-3, the V gene TRBV18; 13 bases are a match to TRBD2. Germline V gene data show CDR1 as KGHSH and CDR2 as LQKENI. The V gene end was trimmed by 4 bases and the J gene end by 5 bases; junction bases not matched to a gene: 3. The CDR3 extends over 15 amino acids. The CDR3 protein is CASSLRTSGRDTQYF. The CDR3 DNA reads as TGTGCCAGCTCACTGCGGACTAGCGGGAGAGATACGCAGTATTTT. Combining the CDR3 with reference TRBV18 and TRBJ2-3 gives the whole variable domain NAGVMQNPRHLVRRRGQEARLRCSPMKGHSHVYWYRQLPEEGLKFMVYLQKENIIDESGMPKERFSAEFPKEGPSILRIQQVVRGDSAAYFCASSLRTSGRDTQYFGPGTRLTVL.

There are a few counts of this clone. The genes are TRBV6-5 and TRBJ2-7, with D perhaps being TRBD1 or TRBD2 (5 bases each). Trimming took 6 bases from V and 4 from J, leaving 13 bases between them. The CDR3 length is 13 residues. Germline V gene sequence: CDR1 MNHEY, CDR2 SVGAGI. The CDR3 loop reads CASRSPGPYEQYF. The DNA for the CDR3 is TGTGCCAGCAGATCCCCGGGACCTTACGAGCAGTACTTC.

The chain joins TRBV5-6 to TRBJ2-2; unclear D gene. The CDR3 loop spans 15 amino acids. The germline V gene has CDR1 SGHDT and CDR2 YYEEEE. Trimming pared 2 bases from V and 0 bases from J, leaving 8 bases between. The DNA of the CDR3 is TGTGCCAGCAGCTTTGGTGCGGCGAACACCGGGGAGCTGTTTTTT. This codes for CASSFGAANTGELFF.

The chain carries TRBV6-1 and TRBJ1-3, with D possibly matching TRBD1 (5 bases). V was cut by 3 bases and J by 1 base, with 19 bases left in between. This CDR3 is built from 18 residues. Germline assignment: CDR1 MNHNS and CDR2 SASEGT. The CDR3 reads CASSDPLGRPSSGNTIYF. CDR3 DNA sequence: TGTGCCAGCAGTGATCCCTTGGGACGCCCTTCTTCTGGAAACACCATATATTTT.

V is TRBV4-3 and J is TRBJ1-4, with D uncertain. CDR1 and CDR2 (germline): LGHNA, YSLEER. CDR3 length: 13 residues. V lost 1 base, J lost 4 bases, and 4 bases lay in between. In DNA form, the CDR3 reads TGCGCCAGCAGCCAAGGTGATAATGAAAAACTGTTTTTT. Translating it yields CASSQGDNEKLFF.

The V call is TRBV30, the J call TRBJ2-3; D is ambiguous. Per germline, CDR1 GTSNPN and CDR2 SVGIG (reference sequence). V was shortened by 1 base and J by 6 bases, with 5 bases between the two germline ends. The CDR3 is made up of 11 amino acids. CDR3 sequence reads: CAWSAVDTQYF. In DNA, the CDR3 is TGTGCCTGGAGTGCGGTGGATACGCAGTATTTT.

Only a few counts were recorded for this clone. V is TRBV6-5 and J is TRBJ1-3; no definite D call. The CDR3 covers 15 residues. The germline V and J ends were trimmed by 0 bases and 0 bases, with 6 bases remaining between them. CDR1 and CDR2 (germline): MNHEY, SVGAGI. This CDR3 reads CASSYSRDSGNTIYF. In DNA form, the CDR3 reads TGTGCCAGCAGTTACTCGCGCGACTCTGGAAACACCATATATTTT.

The V call is TRBV18, the J call TRBJ1-2; possible D gene TRBD1, 6 bases. This CDR3 is 13 amino acids long. Germline V CDR1 and CDR2: KGHSH, LQKENI. The V and J ends lost 3 bases and 5 bases respectively, with 10 bases between them. The CDR3 sequence is CASSPEQGYGYTF. The CDR3 DNA reads TGTGCCAGCTCACCTGAACAGGGTTATGGCTACACCTTC.

The chain links TRBV6-4 to TRBJ1-2, with D possibly TRBD1 on 5 matching bases. CDR1 is MRHNA, CDR2 SNTAGT, per germline. This CDR3 has 14 amino acids. The V end was cut by 6 bases, the J end by 3 bases, with 14 bases between. As DNA, the CDR3 is TGTGCCAGCAGCCCTACAACAGGTCACTATGGCTACACCTTC. Its protein is CASSPTTGHYGYTF.

The rearrangement uses TRBV7-9 and TRBJ1-5, with D perhaps TRBD1 (5 bases). CDR3 size: 15 residues. V dropped 5 bases and J dropped 4 bases, with 15 bases sitting between them. Per germline, CDR1 SEHNR and CDR2 FQNEAQ (reference sequence). In DNA form, the CDR3 reads TGTGCCAGCAGCCCTGGGGGGGGAGTTAATCAGCCCCAGCATTTT. This encodes CASSPGGGVNQPQHF.

The rearrangement links TRBV9 to TRBJ2-7; the D gene is possibly TRBD2 (5 bases). Germline CDR1 is SGDLS and CDR2 is YYNGEE. Trimming removed 2 bases from V and 2 bases from J, with 14 bases in between. The CDR3 extends over 15 amino acids. CDR3 in amino acids: CASSVLPSRPYEQYF. CDR3 in DNA: TGTGCCAGCAGCGTCCTCCCTAGCCGACCCTACGAGCAGTACTTC.